This T cell receptor beta chain is drawn from a study of tumor-infiltrating lymphocytes in oesophageal squamous cell carcinoma. The CDR3 has 15 residues. Note on this clonotype: A read error may produce the germline difference seen at one junction end.

TCRdb re-called the PCR reads through MiXCR, storing one row per CDR3 protein. The sample holds 15,000 to 20,000 distinct CDR3 sequences, around 40% seen once. The receptor comes from a female donor with esophageal squamous cell carcinoma. J is TRBJ2-5 and V is TRBV5-3; TRBD1 aligns across 10 bases. Being an ORF, TRBV5-3 has a function that is uncertain. The sample was blood. The CDR3 protein is CASSFRDRGYETQYF. As DNA, the CDR3 is TGTGCCAGCAGCTTCCGGGACAGGGGATACGAGACCCAGTACTTC.